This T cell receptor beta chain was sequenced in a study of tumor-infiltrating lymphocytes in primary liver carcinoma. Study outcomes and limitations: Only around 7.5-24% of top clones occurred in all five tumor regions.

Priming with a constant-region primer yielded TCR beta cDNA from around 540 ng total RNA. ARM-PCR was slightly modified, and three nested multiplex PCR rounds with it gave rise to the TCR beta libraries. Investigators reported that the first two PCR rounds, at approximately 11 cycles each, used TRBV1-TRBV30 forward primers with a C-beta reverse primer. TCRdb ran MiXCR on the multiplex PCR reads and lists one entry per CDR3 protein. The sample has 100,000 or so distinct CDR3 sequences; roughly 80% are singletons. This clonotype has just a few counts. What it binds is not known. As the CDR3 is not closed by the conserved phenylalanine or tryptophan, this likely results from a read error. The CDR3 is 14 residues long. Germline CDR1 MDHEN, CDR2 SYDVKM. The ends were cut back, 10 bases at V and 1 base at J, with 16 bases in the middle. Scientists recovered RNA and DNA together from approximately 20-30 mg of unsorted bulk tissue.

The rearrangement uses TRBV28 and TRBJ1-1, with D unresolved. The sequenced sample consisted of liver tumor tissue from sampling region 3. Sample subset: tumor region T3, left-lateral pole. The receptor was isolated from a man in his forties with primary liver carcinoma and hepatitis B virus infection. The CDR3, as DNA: TGTGCCATAGGTCCAGGTGCTGGGAACACTGAAGCTTTCCTT. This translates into CAIGPGAGNTEAFL.